The entry that follows covers one TCR beta chain sequence. What it binds is unknown. This specimen belongs to a study of shared clonotypes between healthy human individuals. Broader study findings: There were few donors, and this limited the genetic and exposure-history diversity represented.

V dropped 5 bases and J dropped 5; count of bases not matched to a gene: 17. The CDR3 is 17 amino acids. The V gene's germline CDR1 is SGHTA and CDR2 FQGNSA. The protocol was immunoSEQ multiplex PCR, while the TCRdb copy is restricted to in-frame clones and leaves out a portion. The repertoire holds around 2.1 million clones, with under 95% as singletons. CD45RO-negative, CCR7-selected cells formed the naive CD8 fraction, which excluded terminally differentiated effector memory CD45RA+ cells. The receptor comes from a young man in good health. Some clones in this sample may be carry-over from other donors' samples. The chain combines TRBV7-2 with TRBJ2-5; 7 bases are shared with TRBD1. The sequenced material came from naive CD8+ T cells from PBMCs. The CDR3 spells CASSSWTGTARSETQYF. The CDR3 nucleotides are TGTGCCAGCAGCAGCTGGACCGGGACAGCCCGATCGGAGACCCAGTACTTC.